Listed below are T cell receptor beta chains from one sample, sequenced in a study of Graves' ophthalmopathy and Graves' hyperthyroidism. TCRdb independently ran MiXCR on the multiplex PCR reads; one entry per CDR3 protein. Of 650,000 to 800,000 distinct CDR3 sequences in the sample, about two fifths were seen once. The sequenced sample was peripheral blood. The receptors derive from an adult man with Graves' ophthalmopathy. Both conserved end residues are part of each CDR3. Fields, in order: J gene, CDR3 length, V gene, D gene, clone size, CDR3 protein, CDR3 DNA. D genes are given only for firm matches. Where a row states a size, it is once, few, many or the class of an expanded clone; other rows omit it.

>TRBJ2-5|14|TRBV25-1|NA|NA
CASIGGGPRETQYF
TGTGCCAGCATAGGAGGGGGGCCCCGGGAGACCCAGTACTTC
>TRBJ1-2|15|TRBV12-3/TRBV12-4|TRBD1|NA
CASSAYRGRGYGYTF
TGTGCCAGCAGTGCGTACAGGGGCAGGGGCTATGGCTACACCTTC
>TRBJ2-5|10|TRBV2|NA|NA
CASNGGGPDF
TGTGCCAGCAACGGAGGTGGTCCGGACTTC
>TRBJ2-7|14|TRBV9|NA|NA
CASSGGGPSYEQYF
TGTGCCAGCAGTGGCGGAGGACCTTCCTACGAGCAGTACTTC
>TRBJ2-7|15|TRBV12-3/TRBV12-4|TRBD1|many
CASSDRGGLGYEQYF
TGTGCCAGCAGTGACAGGGGGGGTCTTGGCTACGAGCAGTACTTC
>TRBJ2-2|15|TRBV5-1|NA|many
CASSLSPGSTGELFF
TGCGCCAGCAGCTTGTCCCCAGGTTCCACCGGGGAGCTGTTTTTT
>TRBJ2-7|12|TRBV29-1|NA|NA
CSAQVGDGEQYF
TGCAGCGCACAAGTCGGGGACGGCGAGCAGTACTTC
>TRBJ1-2|13|TRBV29-1|NA|large
CSVAQGRGYGYTF
TGCAGCGTTGCTCAGGGACGTGGTTATGGCTACACCTTC
>TRBJ2-6|15|TRBV10-3|NA|NA
CASRRVNSGANVLTF
TGTGCCAGCAGAAGGGTAAACTCTGGGGCCAACGTCCTGACTTTC
>TRBJ1-1|16|TRBV19|TRBD1|NA
CASSIETTGWRTEAFF
TGTGCCAGTAGTATAGAAACGACAGGGTGGCGCACTGAAGCTTTCTTT
>TRBJ1-2|12|TRBV29-1|TRBD1|once
CSVGDRGIGYTF
TGCAGCGTTGGAGACAGGGGGATAGGCTACACCTTC
>TRBJ2-5|10|TRBV7-3|NA|NA
CASSGGEQLF
TGTGCCAGCAGCGGGGGTGAGCAGCTCTTC
>TRBJ1-1|11|TRBV29-1|NA|NA
CSQGRGTEAFF
TGCAGCCAAGGCCGGGGAACTGAAGCTTTCTTT
>TRBJ1-1|14|TRBV29-1|NA|NA
CSVALRGGGTEAFF
TGCAGCGTCGCCCTGAGGGGGGGGGGGACTGAAGCTTTCTTT
>TRBJ2-6|17|TRBV5-1|NA|NA
CASSLEGLGSGANVLTF
TGCGCCAGCAGCTTGGAAGGACTCGGCTCTGGGGCCAACGTCCTGACTTTC
>TRBJ1-2|12|TRBV24-1|TRBD1|many
CATSDRLYGYTF
TGTGCCACCTCGGACAGGCTCTATGGCTACACCTTC
>TRBJ1-1|15|TRBV9|TRBD1|NA
CASSEVGQGGTEAFF
TGTGCCAGCAGTGAAGTTGGACAGGGAGGCACTGAAGCTTTCTTT
>TRBJ1-1|14|TRBV20-1|NA|many
CSGATRVDGTEAFF
TGCAGTGGGGCGACACGGGTGGATGGCACTGAAGCTTTCTTT
>TRBJ1-1|13|TRBV29-1|TRBD1|many
CSVFTGAGTEAFF
TGCAGCGTGTTTACAGGGGCAGGCACTGAAGCTTTCTTT
>TRBJ2-7|12|TRBV25-1|NA|NA
CASAEGPVEQYF
TGTGCTAGTGCGGAGGGTCCCGTCGAGCAGTACTTC
>TRBJ2-5|16|TRBV15|NA|once
CATSRDGVRSGQPQYF
TGTGCCACCAGCCGCGACGGGGTTAGAAGCGGTCAGCCCCAGTACTTC
>TRBJ1-1|15|TRBV19|NA|once
CASSFRGSQGTEAFF
TGTGCCAGTAGTTTCCGGGGGTCCCAAGGCACTGAAGCTTTCTTT
>TRBJ1-3|14|TRBV5-8|NA|many
CASSLASDPVTIYF
TGTGCCAGCAGCTTGGCCTCAGATCCGGTAACCATATATTTT
>TRBJ1-1|16|TRBV9|TRBD1|many
CASSAYRGPADTEAFF
TGTGCCAGCAGCGCGTACAGGGGGCCTGCGGACACTGAAGCTTTCTTT
>TRBJ1-6|13|TRBV7-8|NA|many
CASSLGDLLPLHF
TGTGCCAGCAGCTTAGGCGATCTTCTACCCCTCCACTTT
>TRBJ1-5|13|TRBV14|NA|NA
CASSQQGGQLQHF
TGTGCCAGCAGCCAGCAGGGCGGCCAGCTCCAGCATTTT
>TRBJ2-7|15|TRBV25-1|NA|NA
CASSEYPGNYNEQYF
TGTGCCAGCAGTGAATACCCGGGGAATTACAATGAGCAGTACTTC
>TRBJ1-4|14|TRBV29-1|TRBD1|NA
CSVEATGENEKLFF
TGCAGCGTTGAAGCGACAGGGGAAAATGAAAAACTGTTTTTT
>TRBJ1-2|12|TRBV29-1|NA|many
CSVSGESGGYTF
TGCAGCGTTTCAGGGGAATCGGGAGGCTACACCTTC
>TRBJ2-2|16|TRBV20-1|TRBD2|NA
CSAAQAGRKNTGELFF
TGCAGTGCTGCCCAAGCGGGACGGAAAAACACCGGGGAGCTGTTTTTT
>TRBJ2-5|14|TRBV20-1|TRBD1|NA
CSASGQGPGETQYF
TGCAGTGCTTCGGGACAGGGTCCGGGCGAGACCCAGTACTTC
>TRBJ2-6|21|TRBV7-3|TRBD1|many
CASSPSIGTGGDLSGANVLTF
TGTGCCAGCAGCCCCAGCATTGGGACAGGGGGCGACCTATCTGGGGCCAACGTCCTGACTTTC
>TRBJ1-2|15|TRBV14|NA|many
CASSQGHPANYGYTF
TGTGCCAGCAGCCAAGGACATCCCGCTAACTATGGCTACACCTTC
>TRBJ2-7|10|TRBV27|NA|few
CASGFEGQYF
TGTGCCAGCGGCTTTGAGGGGCAGTACTTC
>TRBJ2-7|13|TRBV12-3/TRBV12-4|NA|many
CASTPDSNYEQYF
TGTGCCAGCACTCCCGACTCTAACTACGAGCAGTACTTC
>TRBJ1-2|12|TRBV4-3|NA|NA
CASSQFGEGYTF
TGCGCCAGCAGCCAATTTGGGGAAGGCTACACCTTC
>TRBJ2-5|15|TRBV6-1|TRBD1|once
CAGALLGGQGETQYF
TGTGCCGGCGCACTCCTCGGCGGACAGGGAGAGACCCAGTACTTC
>TRBJ2-7|13|TRBV7-3|NA|NA
CASHPTGGYEQNF
TGTGCCAGCCACCCTACCGGTGGCTACGAGCAGAACTTC
>TRBJ1-1|13|TRBV10-3|NA|many
CAIRGQPNTEAFF
TGTGCCATCAGAGGGCAGCCAAACACTGAAGCTTTCTTT
>TRBJ1-5|15|TRBV7-9|TRBD1|NA
CASSLGDRGSQPQHF
TGTGCCAGCAGCTTAGGGGACAGGGGTAGTCAGCCCCAGCATTTT
>TRBJ2-2|15|TRBV7-2|TRBD2|NA
CASSYAASGIGELFF
TGTGCCAGCAGCTACGCGGCTAGCGGGATCGGGGAGCTGTTTTTT
>TRBJ1-1|12|TRBV20-1|NA|NA
CSGDTGNTEAFF
TGCAGTGGAGATACAGGGAACACTGAAGCTTTCTTT
>TRBJ2-5|13|TRBV7-2|NA|many
CASSLDTVWTQYF
TGTGCCAGCAGCTTAGATACTGTCTGGACCCAGTACTTC
>TRBJ2-5|14|TRBV10-2|NA|NA
CASSERWEKETQYF
TGCGCCAGCAGTGAGCGTTGGGAAAAAGAGACCCAGTACTTC
>TRBJ2-5|12|TRBV7-9|NA|NA
CASIGGRQTQYF
TGTGCCAGCATCGGGGGTAGACAGACCCAGTACTTC
>TRBJ2-5|18|TRBV7-8|TRBD2|few
CASSQKGTSGSPGETQYF
TGTGCCAGCAGCCAAAAAGGGACTAGCGGGAGCCCCGGGGAGACCCAGTACTTC
>TRBJ2-7|14|TRBV4-2|NA|NA
CASSQDRARDEQCF
TGTGCCAGCAGCCAAGATCGAGCCAGGGACGAGCAGTGCTTC
>TRBJ2-7|16|TRBV7-2|NA|NA
CASSHPRGLYSYEQYF
TGTGCCAGCAGCCACCCTCGGGGTCTTTACTCCTACGAGCAGTACTTC
>TRBJ1-5|17|TRBV10-3|NA|NA
CASSALRAALSNQPQHF
TGTGCCAGCAGTGCACTCAGAGCAGCCCTTAGCAATCAGCCCCAGCATTTT
>TRBJ2-7|11|TRBV10-3|NA|NA
CAIRKSYEQYF
TGTGCCATCAGGAAGTCGTACGAGCAGTACTTC
>TRBJ1-1|11|TRBV20-1|TRBD1|many
CRGQGGTEAFF
TGCAGGGGGCAGGGGGGGACTGAAGCTTTCTTT
>TRBJ2-5|15|TRBV7-9|NA|many
CASSSGGDYQETQYF
TGTGCCAGCAGCTCAGGGGGGGATTACCAAGAGACCCAGTACTTC
>TRBJ2-5|14|TRBV29-1|TRBD1|many
CSVQAGTVQETQYF
TGCAGCGTTCAGGCCGGGACAGTCCAAGAGACCCAGTACTTC
>TRBJ1-5|15|TRBV12-5|NA|few
CASGLARGSNQPQHF
TGTGCTAGTGGTTTGGCCAGGGGAAGCAATCAGCCCCAGCATTTT
>TRBJ2-5|14|TRBV20-1|TRBD2|many
CSARGSGVIETQYF
TGCAGTGCTAGAGGTAGCGGGGTGATCGAGACCCAGTACTTC
>TRBJ2-5|15|TRBV15|TRBD1|many
CATSRDGTGGKTQYF
TGTGCCACCAGCAGAGATGGGACAGGGGGAAAGACCCAGTACTTC
>TRBJ1-5|15|TRBV10-3|TRBD1|NA
CAISEGTGEMEPQHF
TGTGCCATCAGTGAGGGGACAGGGGAAATGGAGCCCCAGCATTTT
>TRBJ1-1|16|TRBV9|TRBD1|many
CASSVGEGTVDTEAFF
TGTGCCAGCAGCGTAGGGGAAGGGACAGTCGACACTGAAGCTTTCTTT
>TRBJ2-7|15|TRBV13|NA|NA
CASSSQGRAYNEQYF
TGTGCCAGCAGCTCTCAGGGTAGGGCCTACAATGAGCAGTACTTC
>TRBJ1-5|17|TRBV19|NA|many
CATPKGTTIFSNQPQHF
TGTGCCACCCCGAAGGGGACCACAATCTTTAGCAATCAGCCCCAGCATTTT